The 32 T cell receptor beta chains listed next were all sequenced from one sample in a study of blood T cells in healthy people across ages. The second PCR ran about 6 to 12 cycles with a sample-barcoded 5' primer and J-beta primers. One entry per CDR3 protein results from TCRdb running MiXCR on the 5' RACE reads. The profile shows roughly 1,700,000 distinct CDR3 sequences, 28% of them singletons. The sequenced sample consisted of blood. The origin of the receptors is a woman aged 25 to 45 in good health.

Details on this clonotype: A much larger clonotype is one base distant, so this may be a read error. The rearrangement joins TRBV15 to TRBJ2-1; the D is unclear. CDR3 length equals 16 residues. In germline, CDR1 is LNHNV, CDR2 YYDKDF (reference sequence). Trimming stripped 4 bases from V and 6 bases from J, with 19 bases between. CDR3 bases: TGTGCCACCAGCAACCCCGGACGCTCCAGGTCCAATGAGCAGTTCTTC. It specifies CATSNPGRSRSNEQFF.

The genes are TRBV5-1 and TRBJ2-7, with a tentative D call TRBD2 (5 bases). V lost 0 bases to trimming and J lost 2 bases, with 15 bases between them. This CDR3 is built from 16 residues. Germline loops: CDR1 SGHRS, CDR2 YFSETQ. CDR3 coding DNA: TGCGCCAGCAGCTTGGCCGGTGGAGGACCGACCTACGAGCAGTACTTC. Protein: CASSLAGGGPTYEQYF.

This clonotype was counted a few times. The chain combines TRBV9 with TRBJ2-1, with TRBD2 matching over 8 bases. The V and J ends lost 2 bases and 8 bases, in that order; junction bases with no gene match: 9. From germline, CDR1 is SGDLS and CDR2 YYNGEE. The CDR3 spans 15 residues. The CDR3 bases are TGTGCCAGCAGCGTCGCGACGGGGGGGCTCCATGAGCAGTTCTTC. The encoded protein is CASSVATGGLHEQFF.

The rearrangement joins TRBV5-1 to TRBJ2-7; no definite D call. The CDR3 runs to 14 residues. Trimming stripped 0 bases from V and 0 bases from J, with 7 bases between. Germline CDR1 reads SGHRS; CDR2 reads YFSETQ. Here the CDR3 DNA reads TGCGCCAGCAGCTTGGGGGCGACCTCCTACGAGCAGTACTTC. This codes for CASSLGATSYEQYF.

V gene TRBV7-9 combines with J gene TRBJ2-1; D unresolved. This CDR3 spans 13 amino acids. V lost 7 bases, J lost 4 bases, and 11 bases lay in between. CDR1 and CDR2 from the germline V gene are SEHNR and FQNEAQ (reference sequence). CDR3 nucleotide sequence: TGTGCCAGCAATCCAAACGGATACAATGAGCAGTTCTTC. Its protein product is CASNPNGYNEQFF.

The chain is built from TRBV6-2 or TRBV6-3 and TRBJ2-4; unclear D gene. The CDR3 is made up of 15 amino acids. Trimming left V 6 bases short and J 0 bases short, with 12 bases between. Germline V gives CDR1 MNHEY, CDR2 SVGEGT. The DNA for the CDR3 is TGTGCCAGCAGCCCAGACTCAGTAGCCAAAAACATTCAGTACTTC. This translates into CASSPDSVAKNIQYF.

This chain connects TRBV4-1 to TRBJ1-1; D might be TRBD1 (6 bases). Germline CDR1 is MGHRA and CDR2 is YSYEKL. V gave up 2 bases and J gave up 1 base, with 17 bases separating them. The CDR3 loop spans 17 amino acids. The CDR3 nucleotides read TGCGCCAGCAGCCAACCCATCAAGCGACAGGCGAACACTGAAGCTTTCTTT. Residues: CASSQPIKRQANTEAFF.

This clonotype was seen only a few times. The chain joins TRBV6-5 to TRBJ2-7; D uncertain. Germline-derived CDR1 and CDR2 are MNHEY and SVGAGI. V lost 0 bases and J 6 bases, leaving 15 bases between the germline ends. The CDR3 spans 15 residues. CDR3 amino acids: CASSYSTRVNSEQYF. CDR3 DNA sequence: TGTGCCAGCAGTTACTCGACCCGGGTCAACAGCGAGCAGTACTTC.

This CDR3 is CASSLLLADFNIQYF. Written as DNA, the CDR3 is TGTGCCAGCAGTTTATTGTTGGCGGACTTTAACATTCAGTACTTC. The chain employs TRBV12-3 or TRBV12-4 and TRBJ2-4; perhaps TRBD2 as D (5 bases). The CDR3 is 15 residues long. V lost 2 bases and J lost 7, with 15 bases in between.

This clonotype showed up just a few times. The CDR3 loop reads CSASGSLGDEQYF. The CDR3 DNA reads TGCAGTGCTAGCGGGAGTCTGGGGGACGAGCAGTACTTC. The chain couples TRBV20-1 to TRBJ2-4; TRBD2 might be the D (6 bases). The DNA end lines up better with TRBJ2-7; the J call may be wrong. Germline V lookup: CDR1 DFQATT, CDR2 SNEGSKA (reference sequence). The CDR3 has 13 residues.

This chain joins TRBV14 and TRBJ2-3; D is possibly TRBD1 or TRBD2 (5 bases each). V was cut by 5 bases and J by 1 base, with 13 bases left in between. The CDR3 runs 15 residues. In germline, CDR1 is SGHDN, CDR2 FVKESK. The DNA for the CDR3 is TGTGCCAGCAGCACGGGACGGCTTGGCACAGATACGCAGTATTTT. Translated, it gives CASSTGRLGTDTQYF.

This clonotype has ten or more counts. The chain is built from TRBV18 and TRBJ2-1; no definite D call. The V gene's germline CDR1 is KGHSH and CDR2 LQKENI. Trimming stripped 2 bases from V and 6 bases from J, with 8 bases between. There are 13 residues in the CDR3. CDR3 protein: CASSPIQRNEQFF. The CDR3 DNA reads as TGTGCCAGCTCACCAATTCAGCGCAATGAGCAGTTCTTC.

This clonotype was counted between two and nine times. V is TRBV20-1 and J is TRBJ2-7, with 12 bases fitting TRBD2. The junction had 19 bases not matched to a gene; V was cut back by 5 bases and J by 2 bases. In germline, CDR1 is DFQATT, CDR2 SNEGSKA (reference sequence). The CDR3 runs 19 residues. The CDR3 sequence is CSAYGQQIGTSGRPYEQYF. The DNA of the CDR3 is TGCAGTGCTTACGGACAACAGATCGGTACTAGCGGGAGGCCCTACGAGCAGTACTTC.

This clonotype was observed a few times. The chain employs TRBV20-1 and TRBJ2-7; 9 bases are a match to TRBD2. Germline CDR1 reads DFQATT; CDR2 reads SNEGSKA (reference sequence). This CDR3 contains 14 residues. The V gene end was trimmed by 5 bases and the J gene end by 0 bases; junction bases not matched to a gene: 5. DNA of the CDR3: TGCAGTGCTGTCCTAGCGGGAAGCTCCTACGAGCAGTACTTC. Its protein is CSAVLAGSSYEQYF.

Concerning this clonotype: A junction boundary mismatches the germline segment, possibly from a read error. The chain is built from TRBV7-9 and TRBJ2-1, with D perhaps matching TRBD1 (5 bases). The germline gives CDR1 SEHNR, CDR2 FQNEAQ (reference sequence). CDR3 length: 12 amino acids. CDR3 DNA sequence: TGTACCAGCAAGACTCAGGGTGGTGAGCAGTTCTTC. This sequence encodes CTSKTQGGEQFF. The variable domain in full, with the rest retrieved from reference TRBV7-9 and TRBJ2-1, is DTGVSQNPRHKITKRGQNVTFRCDPISEHNRLYWYRQTLGQGPEFLTYFQNEAQLEKSRLLSDRFSAERPKGSFSTLEIQRTEQGDSAMYLCTSKTQGGEQFFGPGTRLTVL.

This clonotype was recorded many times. As DNA, the CDR3 is TGTGCCATCAGTGGGGGCCCGGGGCAAGAGACCCAGTACTTC. Protein sequence: CAISGGPGQETQYF. J is TRBJ2-5 and V is TRBV10-3; possibly TRBD1 or TRBD2 for D (5 bases each). In germline, CDR1 is ENHRY, CDR2 SYGVKD. The ends were cut back, 4 bases at V and 2 bases at J, with 11 bases in the middle. CDR3 size: 14 residues.

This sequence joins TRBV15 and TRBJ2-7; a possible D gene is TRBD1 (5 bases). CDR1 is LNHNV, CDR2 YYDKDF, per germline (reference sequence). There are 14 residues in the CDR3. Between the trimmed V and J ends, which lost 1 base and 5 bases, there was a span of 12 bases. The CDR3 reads CATSRGDSFHEQYF. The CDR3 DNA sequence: TGTGCCACCAGCAGAGGAGACAGCTTCCACGAGCAGTACTTC. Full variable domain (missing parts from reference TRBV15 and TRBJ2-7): DAMVIQNPRYQVTQFGKPVTLSCSQTLNHNVMYWYQQKSSQAPKLLFHYYDKDFNNEADTPDNFQSRRPNTSFCFLDIRSPGLGDTAMYLCATSRGDSFHEQYFGPGTRLTVT.

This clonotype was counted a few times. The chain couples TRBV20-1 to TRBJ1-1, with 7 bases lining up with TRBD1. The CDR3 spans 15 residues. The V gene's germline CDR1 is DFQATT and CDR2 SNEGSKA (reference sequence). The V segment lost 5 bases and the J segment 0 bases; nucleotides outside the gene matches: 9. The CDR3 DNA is TGCAGTGCTCGACCGGGGACAGTGTTGAACACTGAAGCTTTCTTT. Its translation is CSARPGTVLNTEAFF.

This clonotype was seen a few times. The CDR3: CASSIRTSVGWVEQFF. The CDR3 DNA follows: TGTGCCAGCAGTATTCGGACTAGCGTTGGGTGGGTCGAGCAGTTCTTC. This rearrangement joins TRBV27 to TRBJ2-1; 9 bases match TRBD2. Germline assignment: CDR1 MNHEY and CDR2 SMNVEV (reference sequence). Germline trimming cut 5 bases from V and 10 bases from J; bases unmatched to any gene: 15. The CDR3 has 16 residues.

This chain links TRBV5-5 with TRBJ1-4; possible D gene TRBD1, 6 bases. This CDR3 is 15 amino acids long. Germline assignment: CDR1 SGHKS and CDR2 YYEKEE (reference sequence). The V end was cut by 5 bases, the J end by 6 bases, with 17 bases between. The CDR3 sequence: CASRISQGRHEKLFF. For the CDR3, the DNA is TGTGCCAGCAGGATTAGTCAGGGGAGGCATGAAAAACTGTTTTTT.

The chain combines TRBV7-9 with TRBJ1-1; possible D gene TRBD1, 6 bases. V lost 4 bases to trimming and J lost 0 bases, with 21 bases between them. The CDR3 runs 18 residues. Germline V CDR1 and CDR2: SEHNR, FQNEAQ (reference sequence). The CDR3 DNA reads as TGTGCCAGCAGCTCCGAGACGAGGAGTAGGGGGATGAACACTGAAGCTTTCTTT. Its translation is CASSSETRSRGMNTEAFF.

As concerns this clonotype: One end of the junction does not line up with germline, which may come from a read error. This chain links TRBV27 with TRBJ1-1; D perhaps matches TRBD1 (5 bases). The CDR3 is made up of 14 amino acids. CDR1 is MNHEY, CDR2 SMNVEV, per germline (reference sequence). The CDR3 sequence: CASRESGWNTEAFF. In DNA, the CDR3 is TGTGCCAGCAGGGAATCAGGGTGGAACACCGAAGCTTTCTTT.

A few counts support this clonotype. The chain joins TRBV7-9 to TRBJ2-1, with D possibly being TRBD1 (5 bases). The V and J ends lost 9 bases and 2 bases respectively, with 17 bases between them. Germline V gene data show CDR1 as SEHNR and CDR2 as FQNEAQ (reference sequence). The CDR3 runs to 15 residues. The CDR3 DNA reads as TGTGCCAGTACCCTAGGGGAAGTGCCCTACAATGAGCAGTTCTTC. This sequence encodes CASTLGEVPYNEQFF.

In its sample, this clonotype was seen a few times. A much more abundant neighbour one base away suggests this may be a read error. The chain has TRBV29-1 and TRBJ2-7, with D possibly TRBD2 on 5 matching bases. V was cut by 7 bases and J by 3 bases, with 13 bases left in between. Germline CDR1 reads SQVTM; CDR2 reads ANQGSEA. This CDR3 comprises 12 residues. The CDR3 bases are TGCAGCGCCGAGGGTAGGTGCTACGAGCAGTACTTC. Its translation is CSAEGRCYEQYF.

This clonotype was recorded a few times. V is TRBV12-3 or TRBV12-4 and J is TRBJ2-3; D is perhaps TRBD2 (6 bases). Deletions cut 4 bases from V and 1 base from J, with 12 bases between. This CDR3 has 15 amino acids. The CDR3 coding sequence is TGTGCCAGCAGTTCCGGGAGAGGGGGCACAGATACGCAGTATTTT. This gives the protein CASSSGRGGTDTQYF.

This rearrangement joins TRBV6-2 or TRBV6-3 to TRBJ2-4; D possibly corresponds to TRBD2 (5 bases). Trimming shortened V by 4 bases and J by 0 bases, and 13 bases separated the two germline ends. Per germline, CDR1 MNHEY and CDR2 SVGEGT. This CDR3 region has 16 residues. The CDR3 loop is CASSFRETIAKNIQYF. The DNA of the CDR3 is TGTGCCAGCAGTTTTCGCGAGACTATAGCCAAAAACATTCAGTACTTC.

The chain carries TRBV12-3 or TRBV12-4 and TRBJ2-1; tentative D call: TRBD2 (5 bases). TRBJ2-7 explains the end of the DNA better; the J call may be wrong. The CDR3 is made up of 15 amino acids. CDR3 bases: TGTGCCAGCAGACCTGTAGAGGGCTCCTACAATGAGCAGTACTTC. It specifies CASRPVEGSYNEQYF.

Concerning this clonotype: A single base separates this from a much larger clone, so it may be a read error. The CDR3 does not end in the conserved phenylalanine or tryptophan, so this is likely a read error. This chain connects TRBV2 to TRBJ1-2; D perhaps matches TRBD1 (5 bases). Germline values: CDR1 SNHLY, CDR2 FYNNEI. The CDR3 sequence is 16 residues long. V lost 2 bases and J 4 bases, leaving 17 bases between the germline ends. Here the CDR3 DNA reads TGTGCCAGCAGTGAATTACGTGGGGCGACGGCCTATGGCTACACCGTC. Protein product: CASSELRGATAYGYTV.

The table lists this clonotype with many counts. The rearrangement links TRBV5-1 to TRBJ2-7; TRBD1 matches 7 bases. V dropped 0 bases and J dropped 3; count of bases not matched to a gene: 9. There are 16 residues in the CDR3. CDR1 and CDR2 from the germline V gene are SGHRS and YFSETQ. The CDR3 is CASSLEGPGGSYEQYF. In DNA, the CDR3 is TGCGCCAGCAGCTTGGAGGGCCCAGGGGGAAGCTACGAGCAGTACTTC.

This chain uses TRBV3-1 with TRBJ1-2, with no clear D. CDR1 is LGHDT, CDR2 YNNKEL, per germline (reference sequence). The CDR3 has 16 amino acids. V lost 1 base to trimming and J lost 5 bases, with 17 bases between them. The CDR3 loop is CASSQVGQRRDYGYTF. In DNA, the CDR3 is TGTGCCAGCAGCCAAGTTGGGCAGAGGCGGGATTATGGCTACACCTTC.

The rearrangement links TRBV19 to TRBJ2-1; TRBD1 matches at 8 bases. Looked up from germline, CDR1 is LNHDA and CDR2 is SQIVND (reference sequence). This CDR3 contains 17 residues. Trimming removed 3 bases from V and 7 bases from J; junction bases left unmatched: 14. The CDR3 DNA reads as TGTGCCAGTAGTATGGGGTCATTCGACAGGGGTAAGAATGAGCAGTTCTTC. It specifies CASSMGSFDRGKNEQFF.

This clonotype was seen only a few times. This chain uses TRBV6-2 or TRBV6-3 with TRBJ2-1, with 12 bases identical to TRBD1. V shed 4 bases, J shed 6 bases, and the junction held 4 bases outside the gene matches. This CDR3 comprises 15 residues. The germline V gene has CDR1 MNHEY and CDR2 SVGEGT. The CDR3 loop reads CASSWGQGAGNEQFF. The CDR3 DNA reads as TGTGCCAGCAGTTGGGGACAGGGGGCGGGCAATGAGCAGTTCTTC.